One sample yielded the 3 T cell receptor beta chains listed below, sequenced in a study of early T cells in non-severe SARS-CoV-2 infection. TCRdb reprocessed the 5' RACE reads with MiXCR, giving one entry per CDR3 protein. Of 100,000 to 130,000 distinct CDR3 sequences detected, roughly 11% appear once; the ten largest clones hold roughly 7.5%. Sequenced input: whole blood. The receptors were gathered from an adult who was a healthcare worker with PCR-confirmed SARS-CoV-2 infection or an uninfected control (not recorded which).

The CDR3 here is CASNDGAGANVLTF. Here the CDR3 DNA reads TGTGCCAGCAATGATGGTGCTGGGGCCAACGTCCTGACTTTC. V and J are TRBV28 and TRBJ2-6; unclear D gene. V dropped 7 bases and J dropped 2 bases, with 9 bases sitting between them. The CDR3 runs 14 residues. Looked up from germline, CDR1 is MDHEN and CDR2 is SYDVKM.

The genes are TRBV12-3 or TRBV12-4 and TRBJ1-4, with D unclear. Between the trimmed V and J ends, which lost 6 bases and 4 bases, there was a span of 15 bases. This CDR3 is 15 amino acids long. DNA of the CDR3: TGTGCCAGCAGGAATGGAGCGGTAGTTAATGAAAAACTGTTTTTT. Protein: CASRNGAVVNEKLFF.

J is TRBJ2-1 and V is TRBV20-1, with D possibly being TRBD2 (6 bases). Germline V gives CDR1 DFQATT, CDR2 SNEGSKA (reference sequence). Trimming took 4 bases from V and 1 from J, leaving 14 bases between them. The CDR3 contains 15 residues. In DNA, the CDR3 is TGCAGTGCTAAACGGGACTCTTTATCCTACAATGAGCAGTTCTTC. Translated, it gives CSAKRDSLSYNEQFF.